These 16 T cell receptor beta chains were sequenced from one sample in a study of OX40 agonist ivuxolimab in advanced cancers. TCRdb's table, derived via immunoSEQ multiplex PCR, lists solely in-frame clones and lacks some. The sample gives 75,000 to 95,000 clones, roughly four fifths of which show up once; around 0.51% is in the top ten. The source was CD4+ or CD8+ T cells sorted from blood, collected in a trial of the OX40 agonist ivuxolimab. These receptors originate from an adult with an advanced solid tumor such as melanoma, head and neck, liver or kidney cancer.

This chain connects TRBV18 to TRBJ1-1, with TRBD1 as a possible D gene (5 bases). Between the trimmed V and J ends, which lost 1 base and 4 bases, there was a span of 10 bases. The CDR3 covers 14 residues. Germline CDR1 reads KGHSH; CDR2 reads LQKENI. CDR3 sequence: CASSPLGGTTEAFF. CDR3 bases: TGTGCCAGCTCACCACTGGGGGGGACCACTGAAGCTTTCTTT.

The chain links TRBV28 to TRBJ1-1, with D uncertain. Trimming removed 4 bases from V and 5 bases from J, with 17 bases in between. Germline values: CDR1 MDHEN, CDR2 SYDVKM. This CDR3 region has 15 residues. The CDR3 DNA follows: TGTGCCAGCAGTTCCCCGGGTAAAGGATGGACTGAAGCTTTCTTT. Its protein is CASSSPGKGWTEAFF.

About this clone: Other DNA variants within this sample encode the same CDR3. The rearrangement joins TRBV2 to TRBJ1-2; 9 nucleotides match TRBD1. Losses at the gene ends were 7 bases for V and 2 bases for J; bases not matched to a gene: 8. The CDR3 has 15 amino acids. The germline V gene has CDR1 SNHLY and CDR2 FYNNEI. In DNA form, the CDR3 reads TGTGCCAGCATTTACGACAGGGGGTTCAACTATGGCTACACCTTC. Encoded protein: CASIYDRGFNYGYTF.

The rearrangement uses TRBV7-9 and TRBJ2-2; 7 bases align to TRBD1. The J segment lost 7 bases and the V segment lost 4 bases, leaving 12 bases of the junction unmatched. Germline V lookup: CDR1 SEHNR, CDR2 FQNEAQ (reference sequence). The CDR3 is 16 residues long. CDR3: CASSSDRVLFGGELFF. As DNA, the CDR3 is TGTGCCAGCAGCTCCGACAGGGTTCTATTTGGCGGGGAGCTGTTTTTT.

J is TRBJ2-2 and V is TRBV7-2; no reliable D call. CDR1 SGHTA and CDR2 FQGNSA come from the germline V gene. The germline V and J ends were trimmed by 4 bases and 5 bases, with 5 bases remaining between them. CDR3 length: 12 amino acids. The CDR3 reads CASSSRTGELFF. Written as DNA, the CDR3 is TGTGCCAGCAGCTCAAGGACCGGGGAGCTGTTTTTT.

The gene calls are TRBV5-1 and TRBJ2-5, with D unresolved. Germline V gene lookup returns CDR1 SGHRS and CDR2 YFSETQ. With 0 bases removed from V and 3 bases from J, the gap between germline ends came to 9 bases. The CDR3 contains 14 residues. The CDR3 loop reads CASSLGITEETQYF. CDR3 DNA: TGCGCCAGCAGCTTGGGAATAACGGAAGAGACCCAGTACTTC.

There are a few counts of this clone. The chain employs TRBV7-6 and TRBJ1-4; D remains ambiguous. The CDR3 is 16 amino acids. V gave up 1 base and J gave up 5 bases, with 14 bases separating them. Germline V gives CDR1 SGHVS, CDR2 FNYEAQ. The CDR3 DNA sequence: TGTGCCAGCAGCTTAGAAGCGGCAGGCTCAAATGAAAAACTGTTTTTT. Residues: CASSLEAAGSNEKLFF.

The chain employs TRBV6-6 and TRBJ1-2; D is unresolved. CDR3 length: 12 residues. V was shortened by 4 bases and J by 4 bases, with 7 bases between the two germline ends. CDR1 and CDR2 from the germline V gene are MNHNY and SVGAGI (reference sequence). DNA of the CDR3: TGTGCCAGCAGTTCGGCCGTCTATGGCTACACCTTC. As protein: CASSSAVYGYTF.

The chain recombines TRBV21-1 with TRBJ1-1; the table's D call, TRBD1, has no DNA check behind it. TRBV21-1 is marked as a pseudogene. The CDR3 consists of 15 residues. CDR3 sequence (DNA): TGTGCCAGCAGCAAAGGTTTACAAACGAACACTGAAGCTTTCTTT. Its translation is CASSKGLQTNTEAFF.

This clone was observed a handful of times. The chain is built from TRBV7-2 and TRBJ1-5; possibly TRBD1 for D (6 bases). This CDR3 has 15 amino acids. In germline, CDR1 is SGHTA, CDR2 FQGNSA. V lost 6 bases, J lost 3 bases, and 15 bases lay in between. The CDR3 protein is CASSKQGNNNQPQHF. The CDR3 DNA sequence: TGTGCCAGCAGTAAACAGGGAAATAACAATCAGCCCCAGCATTTT.

The V gene is TRBV7-9, the J gene TRBJ2-1, with 10 bases lining up with TRBD1. Germline-derived CDR1 and CDR2 are SEHNR and FQNEAQ (reference sequence). The CDR3 is made up of 13 amino acids. V lost 4 bases to trimming and J lost 12 bases; unmatched junction nucleotides: 6. The CDR3 reads CASSSDRGFLQFF. CDR3 bases: TGTGCCAGCAGCTCGGACAGGGGGTTCTTGCAGTTCTTC.

The rearrangement links TRBV28 to TRBJ2-1, with 14 nucleotides matching TRBD2. V trimming: 6 bases; J trimming: 9 bases; junction bases outside the gene matches: 4. The CDR3 is 14 residues long. From germline, CDR1 is MDHEN and CDR2 SYDVKM. DNA of the CDR3: TGTGCCAGCAGGACTAGCGGGAGGGCCCCTGAGCAGTTCTTC. It translates to CASRTSGRAPEQFF.

The genes are TRBV5-1 and TRBJ2-5, with 12 bases fitting TRBD1. The CDR3 runs to 15 residues. CDR1 and CDR2 (germline): SGHRS, YFSETQ. V shed 4 bases, J shed 2 bases, and the junction held 3 bases outside the gene matches. CDR3 nucleotide sequence: TGCGCCAGCAGCCGGGACAGGGGGCGTCAAGAGACCCAGTACTTC. This encodes CASSRDRGRQETQYF.

The gene calls are TRBV2 and TRBJ2-4; 15 positions match TRBD2. V trimming: 4 bases; J trimming: 2 bases; junction bases outside the gene matches: 6. Germline-derived CDR1 and CDR2 are SNHLY and FYNNEI. This CDR3 comprises 18 residues. DNA for the CDR3: TGTGCCAGCAGTGGAGGACTAGCGGGAGGGGAGACCAAAAACATTCAGTACTTC. Its translation: CASSGGLAGGETKNIQYF.

The rearrangement uses TRBV2 and TRBJ2-7, with D possibly being TRBD2 (6 bases). The CDR3 covers 12 residues. Germline assignment: CDR1 SNHLY and CDR2 FYNNEI. The V gene lost 7 bases and the J gene lost 3 bases, with 10 bases spanning the gap. CDR3 protein: CASKEGLYEQYF. The CDR3 nucleotides read TGTGCCAGCAAGGAGGGTCTCTACGAGCAGTACTTC.

The chain carries TRBV19 and TRBJ1-1, with a tentative D call TRBD1 (6 bases). Germline loops: CDR1 LNHDA, CDR2 SQIVND (reference sequence). This CDR3 has 14 residues. Trimming removed 6 bases from V and 3 bases from J, with 14 bases in between. The CDR3 sequence: CASSLGGRDTEAFF. The CDR3 nucleotides read TGTGCCAGTAGCCTAGGGGGTCGAGACACTGAAGCTTTCTTT.